These 29 T cell receptor beta chains originate from one sample sequenced in a study of T-cell reconstitution after alpha-beta-depleted transplantation in children. Unique molecular identifiers were incorporated into the prepared TCRbeta library. In TCRdb, the PCR reads were re-called with MiXCR into one record per CDR3 protein. The repertoire holds 100,000 to 130,000 distinct CDR3 sequences, with about 6.4% as singletons. Sample: PBMCs, mostly from graft donor cells, taken 360 days after TCRalphabeta/CD19-depleted stem cell transplant. These receptors all stem from a male patient between 2 and 10 years old who had a stem cell transplant for acute lymphoblastic leukemia, so the T cells may come from the graft donor.

This clonotype was counted ten times or more. This chain connects TRBV10-3 to TRBJ2-7; 7 nucleotides match TRBD2. There are 15 residues in the CDR3. The trim removed 0 bases at V and 2 bases at J, leaving 4 bases unmatched. The germline V gene encodes CDR1 ENHRY and CDR2 SYGVKD. CDR3 in DNA: TGTGCCATCAGTGAGTCGGGAGGGATGCCCTACGAGCAGTACTTC. This sequence encodes CAISESGGMPYEQYF.

This clonotype has a handful of counts. The CDR3 DNA follows: TGTGCCAGTAGTCAGGGGGGGGCAGCCACTGAAGCTTTCTTT. Protein product: CASSQGGAATEAFF. The chain uses TRBV19 and TRBJ1-1; 7 positions agree with TRBD1. Germline CDR1 LNHDA, CDR2 SQIVND (reference sequence). The CDR3 contains 14 residues. Trimming removed 5 bases from V and 4 bases from J; junction bases left unmatched: 7. The complete variable domain, with remaining parts taken from reference TRBV19 and TRBJ1-1, reads DGGITQSPKYLFRKEGQNVTLSCEQNLNHDAMYWYRQDPGQGLRLIYYSQIVNDFQKGDIAEGYSVSREKKESFPLTVTSAQKNPTAFYLCASSQGGAATEAFFGQGTRLTVV.

The chain uses TRBV18 and TRBJ1-6, with D hard to call. The CDR3 covers 12 residues. From germline, CDR1 is KGHSH and CDR2 LQKENI. The ends were cut back, 3 bases at V and 8 bases at J, with 5 bases in the middle. The CDR3 DNA follows: TGTGCCAGCTCACCCCCGTATTCACCCCTCCACTTT. It yields the protein CASSPPYSPLHF. The full variable domain, with the rest looked up from reference TRBV18 and TRBJ1-6, is NAGVMQNPRHLVRRRGQEARLRCSPMKGHSHVYWYRQLPEEGLKFMVYLQKENIIDESGMPKERFSAEFPKEGPSILRIQQVVRGDSAAYFCASSPPYSPLHFGNGTRLTVT.

At least ten counts were recorded for this clonotype. This sequence joins TRBV9 and TRBJ2-1; TRBD2 matches at 7 bases. The CDR3 consists of 14 residues. Trimming removed 3 bases from V and 8 bases from J; junction bases left unmatched: 8. Germline-derived CDR1 and CDR2 are SGDLS and YYNGEE. CDR3 DNA sequence: TGTGCCAGCAGCGGGCCCGGCGGGAGCTATGAGCAGTTCTTC. Its translation: CASSGPGGSYEQFF.

This clonotype was counted many times. This chain links TRBV7-9 with TRBJ2-1; no firm D call. V lost 5 bases and J 7 bases, leaving 15 bases between the germline ends. Germline loops: CDR1 SEHNR, CDR2 FQNEAQ (reference sequence). This CDR3 region has 14 residues. DNA for the CDR3: TGTGCCAGCAGCCCATCGTTGACGTGGAATGAGCAGTTCTTC. It translates to CASSPSLTWNEQFF.

V and J are TRBV4-1 and TRBJ2-1; 10 bases fit TRBD1. The germline gives CDR1 MGHRA, CDR2 YSYEKL. J was trimmed by 1 base and V by 3 bases; bases with no gene match: 12. This CDR3 has 19 residues. In DNA form, the CDR3 reads TGCGCCAGCAGCCAGGTGGGACAGGGGAGGTTTGGATCCTACAATGAGCAGTTCTTC. Translating it yields CASSQVGQGRFGSYNEQFF.

This clonotype was picked up many times. The chain couples TRBV7-2 to TRBJ1-4, with unresolved D. The CDR3 is made up of 16 amino acids. Trimming cost V 4 bases and J 4 bases, with 16 bases left between them. The germline V gene encodes CDR1 SGHTA and CDR2 FQGNSA. The CDR3 loop is CASSSPRTEGNEKLFF. CDR3 nucleotide sequence: TGTGCCAGCAGCTCCCCGCGGACTGAGGGTAATGAAAAACTGTTTTTT.

J is TRBJ2-1 and V is TRBV28; D possibly matches TRBD1 or TRBD2 (5 bases each). The germline V gene has CDR1 MDHEN and CDR2 SYDVKM. V was shortened by 3 bases and J by 4 bases, with 10 bases between the two germline ends. The CDR3 has 14 amino acids. In DNA form, the CDR3 reads TGTGCCAGCAGTTTCGGGACCTTATACAATGAGCAGTTCTTC. Protein product: CASSFGTLYNEQFF.

This clonotype was observed a handful of times. The chain couples TRBV20-1 to TRBJ2-7, with a tentative D call TRBD2 (6 bases). This CDR3 has 14 residues. The V and J ends lost 1 base and 1 base respectively, with 11 bases between them. Germline-derived CDR1 and CDR2 are DFQATT and SNEGSKA (reference sequence). The CDR3 sequence is CSARGPGGSYEQYF. CDR3 sequence (DNA): TGCAGTGCTAGAGGCCCCGGGGGTTCCTACGAGCAGTACTTC.

The rearrangement links TRBV7-6 to TRBJ2-6, with D possibly being TRBD2 (7 bases). Germline CDR1 reads SGHVS; CDR2 reads FNYEAQ. Deletions cut 2 bases from V and 11 bases from J, with 22 bases between. This CDR3 contains 17 residues. CDR3 sequence (DNA): TGTGCCAGCAGCTTAAACCCCGTATCGGGGGGCCTTGACGTCCTGACTTTC. Protein: CASSLNPVSGGLDVLTF.

The sample holds a few counts of this clonotype. The chain uses TRBV7-6 and TRBJ2-1; 14 bases are shared with TRBD2. V dropped 1 base and J dropped 9; count of bases not matched to a gene: 5. The CDR3 runs 16 residues. CDR1 and CDR2 (germline): SGHVS, FNYEAQ. The CDR3 DNA is TGTGCCAGCAGCTTAGGGACTAGCGGGAGGAGGGGTGAGCAGTTCTTC. Protein sequence: CASSLGTSGRRGEQFF.

This clonotype was detected many times. The chain has TRBV7-9 and TRBJ2-1, with a weak D call TRBD1 (5 bases). The CDR3 is made up of 11 amino acids. CDR1 SEHNR and CDR2 FQNEAQ come from the germline V gene (reference sequence). V was trimmed by 4 bases and J by 15 bases, leaving 13 bases between them. CDR3 sequence: CASSSQGVPFF. The CDR3 nucleotides read TGTGCCAGCAGCTCTCAAGGGGTACCGTTCTTC.

In its sample, this clonotype was seen many times. The chain uses TRBV29-1 and TRBJ2-2; 9 nucleotides align to TRBD2. The CDR3 length is 14 residues. V shed 4 bases and J 5 bases; nucleotides not matched to a gene: 5. The germline V gene encodes CDR1 SQVTM and CDR2 ANQGSEA. CDR3 bases: TGCAGCGTTGTAGCGGGAGAGGGGACCGGGGAGCTGTTTTTT. Translation gives CSVVAGEGTGELFF.

This clonotype was detected ten times or more. The rearrangement links TRBV20-1 to TRBJ2-7, with TRBD2 matching over 11 bases. V dropped 7 bases and J dropped 3; count of bases not matched to a gene: 5. This CDR3 region has 13 residues. CDR1 is DFQATT and CDR2 is SNEGSKA in the germline V gene (reference sequence). CDR3 residues: CSVSGRDDYEQYF. The CDR3 DNA reads as TGCAGTGTTAGCGGGAGGGACGACTACGAGCAGTACTTC.

This clonotype has a count of ten or more. The genes are TRBV4-2 and TRBJ2-2; D is ambiguous. This CDR3 comprises 12 residues. V dropped 4 bases and J dropped 4 bases, with 4 bases sitting between them. The germline CDR1 and CDR2 sequences are LGHNA and YNFKEQ. The CDR3 here is CASSPSTGELFF. The DNA of the CDR3 is TGTGCCAGCAGCCCGAGCACCGGGGAGCTGTTTTTT.

The chain carries TRBV20-1 and TRBJ2-7, with TRBD1 matching over 7 bases. The CDR3 spans 14 residues. The germline CDR1 and CDR2 sequences are DFQATT and SNEGSKA (reference sequence). V was clipped by 5 bases and J by 2 bases; unmatched bases: 9. In DNA form, the CDR3 reads TGCAGTGCTCCCCCAAGGGGGCTGACCTACGAGCAGTACTTC. This sequence encodes CSAPPRGLTYEQYF.

This clonotype showed up just a few times. The DNA of the CDR3 is TGTGCCAGCAGTGAAACAGCGACCTCTGGAAACACCATATATTTT. Encoded protein: CASSETATSGNTIYF. The chain combines TRBV2 with TRBJ1-3; D not resolved. In germline, CDR1 is SNHLY, CDR2 FYNNEI. The CDR3 has 15 amino acids. V shed 2 bases and J shed 0 bases, with 8 bases lying between them.

In this sample, this clonotype turned up many times. The J gene is TRBJ2-1, the V gene TRBV20-1, with D perhaps TRBD1 (5 bases). The V gene's germline CDR1 is DFQATT and CDR2 SNEGSKA (reference sequence). Trimming removed 3 bases at V and 2 bases at J, with 14 bases between. CDR3 length equals 15 residues. CDR3 in DNA: TGCAGTGCTAGTGAGCAGGGAAAAACCTACAATGAGCAGTTCTTC. This sequence encodes CSASEQGKTYNEQFF.

Many counts were recorded for this clonotype. For the CDR3, the DNA is TGTGCCACCAGTGGCGGGAGTGGATCCGATGAGCAGTTCTTC. Translation: CATSGGSGSDEQFF. The rearrangement joins TRBV24-1 to TRBJ2-1; TRBD2 matches 7 bases. This CDR3 spans 14 amino acids. Germline CDR1 is KGHDR and CDR2 is SFDVKD. The J segment lost 8 bases and the V segment lost 5 bases, leaving 8 bases of the junction unmatched.

This clonotype was observed a handful of times. The chain links TRBV24-1 to TRBJ2-1, with 7 bases matching TRBD1. Per the germline V gene, CDR1 is KGHDR and CDR2 is SFDVKD. The V and J ends lost 2 bases and 3 bases, in that order; junction bases with no gene match: 0. The CDR3 covers 14 residues. DNA of the CDR3: TGTGCCACCAGTGATTGGGACAGCTACAATGAGCAGTTCTTC. Protein: CATSDWDSYNEQFF.

This clonotype was counted ten times or more. The chain links TRBV4-3 to TRBJ2-6; D remains unclear. Trimming took off 4 bases at V and 2 bases at J, with 12 bases between the two ends. The CDR3 sequence is 16 residues long. The V gene's germline CDR1 is LGHNA and CDR2 YSLEER. The CDR3 nucleotides read TGCGCCAGCAGCCTCCTACCCCACCCTGGGGCCAACGTCCTGACTTTC. This codes for CASSLLPHPGANVLTF.

The V gene is TRBV7-9, the J gene TRBJ1-2; TRBD1 matches at 8 bases. Germline V CDR1 and CDR2: SEHNR, FQNEAQ (reference sequence). Losses at the gene ends were 5 bases for V and 6 bases for J; bases not matched to a gene: 11. The CDR3 runs to 15 residues. In DNA form, the CDR3 reads TGTGCCAGCAGCACTCCAGGGGGCCCATTGCATGGCTACACCTTC. It specifies CASSTPGGPLHGYTF. The whole variable domain, remainder taken from reference TRBV7-9 and TRBJ1-2, is DTGVSQNPRHKITKRGQNVTFRCDPISEHNRLYWYRQTLGQGPEFLTYFQNEAQLEKSRLLSDRFSAERPKGSFSTLEIQRTEQGDSAMYLCASSTPGGPLHGYTFGSGTRLTVV.

This clonotype was seen only a few times. The chain joins TRBV27 to TRBJ1-4; D gene unclear. The CDR3 extends over 15 amino acids. Germline CDR1 MNHEY, CDR2 SMNVEV (reference sequence). V lost 0 bases and J lost 4, with 9 bases in between. The CDR3 reads CASSLSAAFNEKLFF. The CDR3 nucleotides are TGTGCCAGCAGTTTATCGGCAGCGTTTAATGAAAAACTGTTTTTT.

This clonotype was seen a few times. The chain combines TRBV7-9 with TRBJ2-7, with D unresolved. Deletions cut 0 bases from V and 3 bases from J, with 18 bases between. This CDR3 spans 17 amino acids. Germline values: CDR1 SEHNR, CDR2 FQNEAQ (reference sequence). CDR3 nucleotides: TGTGCCAGCAGCTTAGCGCTAAAGGGTCTCTACCGCTACGAGCAGTACTTC. Protein product: CASSLALKGLYRYEQYF.

V is TRBV6-1 and J is TRBJ2-7; TRBD1 aligns across 8 bases. Germline V gene lookup returns CDR1 MNHNS and CDR2 SASEGT. V was clipped by 6 bases and J by 6 bases; unmatched bases: 13. The CDR3 totals 15 residues. CDR3 coding DNA: TGTGCCAGCAGCCCCGGGACAGGATTCGGAGGCGAGCAGTACTTC. This gives the protein CASSPGTGFGGEQYF.

This clonotype was picked up a small number of times. The rearrangement uses TRBV10-3 and TRBJ2-1; perhaps TRBD2 as D (5 bases). The CDR3 is 15 amino acids. Germline loops: CDR1 ENHRY, CDR2 SYGVKD. Between the trimmed V and J ends, which lost 6 bases and 8 bases, there was a span of 20 bases. In DNA, the CDR3 is TGTGCCATCAGGGACCGGACTTCCGCACTCTATGAGCAGTTCTTC. Translating gives CAIRDRTSALYEQFF.

This clonotype was seen ten or more times. DNA of the CDR3: TGTGCCAGCAGCTTAAGGGGTGGGGATACGCAGTATTTT. This gives the protein CASSLRGGDTQYF. The V and J genes are TRBV7-2 and TRBJ2-3, with D maybe TRBD1 (5 bases). V lost 2 bases, J lost 6 bases, and 9 bases lay in between. CDR3 length: 13 amino acids. CDR1 is SGHTA, CDR2 FQGNSA, per germline. Full variable domain (outside the CDR3, taken from reference TRBV7-2 and TRBJ2-3): GAGVSQSPSNKVTEKGKDVELRCDPISGHTALYWYRQSLGQGLEFLIYFQGNSAPDKSGLPSDRFSAERTGGSVSTLTIQRTQQEDSAVYLCASSLRGGDTQYFGPGTRLTVL.

This clonotype was observed at least ten times. The chain combines TRBV11-2 with TRBJ2-3; D may match TRBD1 or TRBD2 (5 bases each). Germline-derived CDR1 and CDR2 are SGHAT and FQNNGV. V lost 7 bases and J 0 bases, leaving 14 bases between the germline ends. The CDR3 totals 15 residues. CDR3 DNA: TGTGCCAGCAATCCTCGGGGCCGTAGCACAGATACGCAGTATTTT. Translated: CASNPRGRSTDTQYF.

This chain links TRBV28 with TRBJ1-6; tentative D call: TRBD1 (6 bases). The germline CDR1 and CDR2 sequences are MDHEN and SYDVKM. Deletions cut 1 base from V and 4 bases from J, with 11 bases between. CDR3 length: 16 amino acids. CDR3 sequence: CASSLFGGEYNSPLHF. The CDR3 DNA sequence: TGTGCCAGCAGTTTATTCGGGGGCGAGTATAATTCACCCCTCCACTTT.